This passage covers 18 T cell receptor beta chains from one sample sequenced in a study of T cells in Graves' hyperthyroidism and ophthalmopathy. TCR beta CDR3 sequences were amplified from RNA transcripts. First-round RT-PCR of the TCR CDR3 relied on the HTBI primer set. TCRdb reprocessed the multiplex PCR reads via MiXCR and lists one record per CDR3 protein. The repertoire holds around 690,000 distinct CDR3 sequences, roughly 17% seen once, with 15% to 18% in the top ten. The sample was blood. The receptor set was obtained from a man between 45 and 60 years old with Graves' hyperthyroidism.

This clonotype was seen repeatedly, ten times or more. The chain has TRBV27 and TRBJ1-5; 7 bases line up with TRBD1. Trimming took 4 bases from V and 9 from J; bases not matched to a gene: 9. The CDR3 runs to 14 residues. The germline gives CDR1 MNHEY, CDR2 SMNVEV (reference sequence). CDR3 coding DNA: TGTGCCAGCAGTTCAGACAGGGCTCGTGCGCCCCAGCATTTT. Translation: CASSSDRARAPQHF.

This clonotype was counted at least ten times. The chain links TRBV20-1 to TRBJ2-7, with D possibly being TRBD2 (6 bases). CDR3 length: 13 amino acids. Germline-derived CDR1 and CDR2 are DFQATT and SNEGSKA (reference sequence). Trimming removed 0 bases at V and 2 bases at J, with 8 bases between. The CDR3 DNA is TGCAGTGCTAGAGATTGGGAGGCCTACGAGCAGTACTTC. Its translation is CSARDWEAYEQYF.

This clonotype was seen ten or more times. The rearrangement uses TRBV7-8 and TRBJ2-7; D may be TRBD1 or TRBD2 (5 bases each). Germline V gene sequence: CDR1 SGHVS, CDR2 FQNEAQ. The CDR3 has 12 residues. The V gene lost 1 base and the J gene lost 12 bases, with 13 bases spanning the gap. Here the CDR3 reads CASSLEGRMLYF. In nucleotides, the CDR3 is TGTGCCAGCAGCTTAGAGGGACGGATGCTGTACTTC.

The table lists this clonotype with many counts. The V and J genes are TRBV11-2 and TRBJ2-1, with D perhaps TRBD2 (5 bases). Germline loops: CDR1 SGHAT, CDR2 FQNNGV. V lost 1 base and J lost 9, with 13 bases in between. The length of the CDR3 is 14 residues. The CDR3 DNA sequence: TGTGCCAGCAGCTTAGCCCACCCTGGGAGTGAGCAGTTCTTC. Translation: CASSLAHPGSEQFF.

This clonotype occurred many times. The genes are TRBV2 and TRBJ2-7, with unresolved D. This CDR3 has 15 residues. Germline V gene sequence: CDR1 SNHLY, CDR2 FYNNEI. V lost 1 base to trimming and J lost 2 bases, with 12 bases between them. The CDR3 DNA sequence: TGTGCCAGCAGTGAAGGGAACAGAGGAACCTACGAGCAGTACTTC. This gives the protein CASSEGNRGTYEQYF.

Concerning this clonotype itself: A read error may explain this, as a much larger clone is one base away. The genes are TRBV20-1 and TRBJ2-6, with D possibly TRBD1 on 6 matching bases. The CDR3 contains 15 residues. Germline-derived CDR1 and CDR2 are DFQATT and SNEGSKA (reference sequence). DNA of the CDR3: TGCAACGCGTACGGAAAGGGGACAGGGGCCAACGTCCTGACTTTC. This translates into CNAYGKGTGANVLTF.

This clonotype has at least ten counts. The genes are TRBV28 and TRBJ1-5; the D is unclear. The V gene lost 8 bases and the J gene lost 3 bases, with 11 bases spanning the gap. Germline CDR1 is MDHEN and CDR2 is SYDVKM. The CDR3 covers 13 residues. Here the CDR3 reads CASVGRINQPQHF. DNA for the CDR3: TGTGCCAGCGTCGGCCGGATCAATCAGCCCCAGCATTTT. Drawing the rest from reference TRBV28 and TRBJ1-5, the complete variable domain is DVKVTQSSRYLVKRTGEKVFLECVQDMDHENMFWYRQDPGLGLRLIYFSYDVKMKEKGDIPEGYSVSREKKERFSLILESASTNQTSMYLCASVGRINQPQHFGDGTRLSIL.

This clonotype came up many times. The J gene is TRBJ2-1, the V gene TRBV12-3 or TRBV12-4, with 8 bases aligning to TRBD1. The CDR3 length is 15 residues. V lost 2 bases, J lost 5 bases, and 5 bases stayed unmatched. The chain's CDR3 is CASSLYQGADNEQFF. The CDR3 coding sequence is TGTGCCAGCAGTTTATATCAGGGGGCAGACAATGAGCAGTTCTTC.

Details on this clonotype: A read error is possible here, since a much larger clone lies one base away. This sequence joins TRBV5-1 and TRBJ2-7; D is possibly TRBD1 or TRBD2 (6 bases each). This CDR3 has 13 amino acids. The V and J ends lost 7 bases and 4 bases respectively, with 15 bases between them. CDR1 SGHRS and CDR2 YFSETQ come from the germline V gene. CDR3 coding DNA: TGCGCCAGCCGTACCCAAGGGGGGTACGAGCAGTACTTC. It translates to CASRTQGGYEQYF.

The table lists this clonotype with a few counts. The CDR3 DNA reads as TGCAGTGCAGGAAGGACAGGGGTTTCAGATACGCAGTATTTT. Translation: CSAGRTGVSDTQYF. V usage is TRBV20-1 and J usage is TRBJ2-3, with TRBD1 matching over 9 bases. V lost 6 bases to trimming and J lost 4 bases; unmatched junction nucleotides: 8. The CDR3 is 14 amino acids. Looked up from germline, CDR1 is DFQATT and CDR2 is SNEGSKA (reference sequence).

This clonotype showed up many times. The chain carries TRBV28 and TRBJ1-1, with no clear D. Germline lookup yields CDR1 MDHEN and CDR2 SYDVKM. The CDR3 is made up of 16 amino acids. V was clipped by 2 bases and J by 7 bases, with 20 bases between them. The CDR3 is CASSLTSSVASNEAFF. The CDR3 nucleotides are TGTGCCAGCAGTTTAACCAGTTCAGTGGCAAGTAATGAAGCTTTCTTT.

This clonotype was seen more than once but under ten times. The chain combines TRBV12-3 or TRBV12-4 with TRBJ2-3; D is uncertain. Trimming removed 4 bases at V and 6 bases at J, with 11 bases between. This CDR3 region has 13 residues. CDR3 in amino acids: CASSYDNWDTQYF. The CDR3 nucleotides read TGTGCCAGCAGTTATGATAATTGGGATACGCAGTATTTT.

Many counts were recorded for this clonotype. This chain joins TRBV29-1 and TRBJ2-1, with 10 nucleotides matching TRBD2. The J segment lost 9 bases and the V segment lost 6 bases, leaving 8 bases of the junction unmatched. CDR1 is SQVTM and CDR2 is ANQGSEA in the germline V gene. The CDR3 covers 13 residues. In DNA, the CDR3 is TGCAGCGTCCGAGCGGGAGGGGATGTTGAGCAGTTCTTC. Protein sequence: CSVRAGGDVEQFF.

This clonotype was observed at least ten times. This chain connects TRBV10-3 to TRBJ2-5, with 8 bases aligning to TRBD1. With 2 bases clipped from V and 4 bases from J, the junction kept 3 bases outside the gene matches. This CDR3 contains 14 residues. Germline V gene lookup returns CDR1 ENHRY and CDR2 SYGVKD. The CDR3 loop reads CAISEKQGAETQYF. The CDR3 DNA follows: TGTGCCATCAGTGAGAAGCAGGGGGCAGAGACCCAGTACTTC.

This clonotype was observed at least ten times. The chain carries TRBV20-1 and TRBJ2-5; a weak D match, TRBD2 (5 bases). CDR3 length: 15 amino acids. V lost 6 bases to trimming and J lost 3 bases, with 20 bases between them. Per germline, CDR1 DFQATT and CDR2 SNEGSKA (reference sequence). DNA of the CDR3: TGCAGTGCCCAGTGGACGGACTCCACCAAAGAGACCCAGTACTTC. Amino acids: CSAQWTDSTKETQYF.

In this sample, this clonotype turned up a few times. The chain carries TRBV7-9 and TRBJ1-5, with 10 bases matching TRBD1. The germline V gene encodes CDR1 SEHNR and CDR2 FQNEAQ (reference sequence). The CDR3 covers 15 residues. J gave up 5 bases and V 5 bases, and 6 bases lay outside the gene matches. CDR3 nucleotide sequence: TGTGCCAGCAGCCCGGGACAGGGGCGTTATCAGCCCCAGCATTTT. Amino acid sequence: CASSPGQGRYQPQHF.

This clonotype was detected many times. The chain couples TRBV7-2 to TRBJ2-7; TRBD1 matches 7 bases. CDR3 length: 13 amino acids. Germline V gene lookup returns CDR1 SGHTA and CDR2 FQGNSA. Unmatched junction bases numbered 8, after V lost 6 bases and J lost 6 bases. CDR3 nucleotide sequence: TGTGCCAGCAGTTTGACAGGGAGAGGCGAGCAGTACTTC. It is translated as CASSLTGRGEQYF.

This clonotype was recorded at least ten times. This chain uses TRBV7-9 with TRBJ2-3; the D gene is possibly TRBD2 (6 bases). CDR1 SEHNR and CDR2 FQNEAQ come from the germline V gene (reference sequence). The CDR3 has 17 amino acids. Trimming left V 5 bases short and J 6 bases short, with 24 bases between. Here the CDR3 reads CASSPILPGLGADTQYF. CDR3 bases: TGTGCCAGCAGCCCTATTTTACCGGGACTCGGAGCGGATACGCAGTATTTT. Looking up the rest from reference TRBV7-9 and TRBJ2-3 gives the full variable domain: DTGVSQNPRHKITKRGQNVTFRCDPISEHNRLYWYRQTLGQGPEFLTYFQNEAQLEKSRLLSDRFSAERPKGSFSTLEIQRTEQGDSAMYLCASSPILPGLGADTQYFGPGTRLTVL.